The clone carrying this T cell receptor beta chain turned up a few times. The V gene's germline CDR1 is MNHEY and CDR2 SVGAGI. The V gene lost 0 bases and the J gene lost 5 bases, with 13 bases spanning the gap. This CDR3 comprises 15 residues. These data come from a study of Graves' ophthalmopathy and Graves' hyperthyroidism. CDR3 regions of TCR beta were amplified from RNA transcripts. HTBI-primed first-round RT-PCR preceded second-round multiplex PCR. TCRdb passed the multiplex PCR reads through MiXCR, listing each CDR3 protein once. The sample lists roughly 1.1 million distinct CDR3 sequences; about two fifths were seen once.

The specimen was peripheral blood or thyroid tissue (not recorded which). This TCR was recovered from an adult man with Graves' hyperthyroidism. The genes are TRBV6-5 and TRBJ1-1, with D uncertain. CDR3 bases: TGTGCCAGCAGTTACTCGGCAGCACAAGGGACTGAAGCTTTCTTT. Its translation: CASSYSAAQGTEAFF.